This passage covers 20 T cell receptor beta chains from one sample sequenced in a study of T cell repertoires in cytomegalovirus infection. In TCRdb, the reads were re-called with MiXCR into one record per CDR3 protein. The repertoire includes 450,000 to 550,000 distinct CDR3 sequences, more than 15% of them detected once, and roughly 25% sits in the top ten. The sample taken for sequencing was CD8+ T cells from PBMCs. These receptors came from a human donor in good health (CMV status not recorded). Some clones in this sample may be carry-over from other donors' samples.

The chain employs TRBV6-6 and TRBJ1-1; possibly TRBD1 for D (5 bases). The CDR3 consists of 12 residues. With 8 bases removed from V and 5 bases from J, the gap between germline ends came to 12 bases. Germline lookup yields CDR1 MNHNY and CDR2 SVGAGI (reference sequence). The CDR3 DNA reads as TGTGCCAGCCTAAATGGGGGTACTGAAGCTTTCTTT. It encodes CASLNGGTEAFF.

For this clonotype: This may arise from a read error, as a much more abundant clone is one base away. This chain joins TRBV6-2 or TRBV6-3 and TRBJ2-7; the D gene is possibly TRBD1 (6 bases). There are 13 residues in the CDR3. Germline CDR1 is MNHEY and CDR2 is SVGEGT. DNA of the CDR3: TGTTCCAGCAGTTACGACAGGCTCTACGAGCAGTACTTC. It encodes CSSSYDRLYEQYF.

This clonotype was seen more than once but under ten times. The CDR3 loop reads CASSLGMLPYEQYF. CDR3 in DNA: TGTGCCAGCAGTTTAGGGATGCTCCCCTACGAGCAGTACTTC. This chain joins TRBV27 and TRBJ2-7; D ambiguous. Germline loops: CDR1 MNHEY, CDR2 SMNVEV (reference sequence). This CDR3 contains 14 residues. The V end was cut by 2 bases, the J end by 2 bases, with 10 bases between.

Regarding this clonotype: A junction boundary mismatches the germline segment, possibly from a read error. V is TRBV3-1 and J is TRBJ2-7; 7 bases are shared with TRBD2. The germline CDR1 and CDR2 sequences are LGHDT and YNNKEL (reference sequence). The CDR3 is 18 residues long. CDR3 coding DNA: TGTGCCAGCAGCCAAGATCGGGCGGGGGACCCCCTCAGCTACGTGCAGTACTTC. Translated, it gives CASSQDRAGDPLSYVQYF.

The V and J genes are TRBV28 and TRBJ1-4; D possibly corresponds to TRBD1 (5 bases). Germline CDR1 is MDHEN and CDR2 is SYDVKM. The CDR3 loop spans 14 amino acids. V shed 4 bases and J shed 6 bases, with 12 bases lying between them. The CDR3 nucleotides read TGTGCCAGCAGTTACTACAGGTCGCATGAAAAACTGTTTTTT. Translating gives CASSYYRSHEKLFF.

There are many counts of this clonotype. CDR3 loop: CASSETRIYEQYF. In DNA, the CDR3 is TGTGCCAGCAGCGAGACTAGGATCTACGAGCAGTACTTC. The chain joins TRBV7-8 to TRBJ2-7; a weak D match, TRBD2 (6 bases). The CDR3 consists of 13 residues. The V and J ends lost 5 bases and 3 bases respectively, with 11 bases between them. Germline V lookup: CDR1 SGHVS, CDR2 FQNEAQ.

There are many counts of this clonotype. The rearrangement joins TRBV20-1 to TRBJ2-3; 8 nucleotides match TRBD2. V lost 3 bases and J lost 2; bases outside the gene matches: 7. Looked up from germline, CDR1 is DFQATT and CDR2 is SNEGSKA (reference sequence). CDR3 size: 15 residues. CDR3 sequence (DNA): TGCAGTGCTAGTCTTAGCGGGACCTTCACAGATACGCAGTATTTT. Translation: CSASLSGTFTDTQYF.

The chain is built from TRBV19 and TRBJ2-1, with a tentative D call TRBD2 (6 bases). The V end was cut by 7 bases, the J end by 4 bases, with 20 bases between. The CDR3 spans 16 residues. Germline CDR1 LNHDA, CDR2 SQIVND (reference sequence). CDR3 bases: TGTGCCAGTACCTCTACCCCACTAGCCGGGTACAATGAGCAGTTCTTC. Protein: CASTSTPLAGYNEQFF.

In its sample, this clonotype was seen a few times. The rearrangement joins TRBV10-3 to TRBJ2-1, with 15 bases lining up with TRBD2. Trimming cost V 0 bases and J 2 bases; bases outside gene matches: 8. Per germline, CDR1 ENHRY and CDR2 SYGVKD. The length of the CDR3 is 20 residues. In nucleotides, the CDR3 is TGTGCCATCAGTGAGTCCTCCGGGACTAGCGGGAGGCCACCCTACAATGAGCAGTTCTTC. Translated: CAISESSGTSGRPPYNEQFF.

This clonotype has ten or more counts. The chain joins TRBV14 to TRBJ2-7, with D maybe TRBD2 (5 bases). Germline V gene lookup returns CDR1 SGHDN and CDR2 FVKESK. The length of the CDR3 is 13 residues. V was cut by 1 base and J by 3 bases, with 7 bases left in between. The CDR3 DNA reads TGTGCCAGCAGCCAAGGACGGGGCTACGAGCAGTACTTC. Translation: CASSQGRGYEQYF.

The chain uses TRBV12-3 or TRBV12-4 and TRBJ1-2; 8 nucleotides match TRBD1. CDR3 size: 15 residues. The V and J ends lost 3 bases and 2 bases, in that order; junction bases with no gene match: 5. The CDR3 region is CASSFSDRVNYGYTF. CDR3 bases: TGTGCCAGCAGTTTCTCGGACAGGGTAAACTATGGCTACACCTTC.

This clonotype was counted many times. This chain joins TRBV7-6 and TRBJ2-1; no clear D gene. Germline-derived CDR1 and CDR2 are SGHVS and FNYEAQ. The CDR3 is 13 amino acids. Trimming pared 4 bases from V and 5 bases from J, leaving 9 bases between. The CDR3 bases are TGTGCCAGCAGCTCCATAGCCGACAATGAGCAGTTCTTC. As protein: CASSSIADNEQFF.

The J gene is TRBJ2-2, the V gene TRBV2; tentatively, D is TRBD1 or TRBD2 (5 bases each). V was pared by 8 bases and J by 9 bases, with 7 bases between. CDR1 and CDR2 from the germline V gene are SNHLY and FYNNEI. CDR3 length: 10 amino acids. CDR3 sequence reads: CASGGRELFF. The DNA for the CDR3 is TGTGCCAGCGGGGGAAGGGAGCTGTTTTTT.

The chain couples TRBV7-9 to TRBJ1-1, with a weak D call TRBD1 (6 bases). The germline gives CDR1 SEHNR, CDR2 FQNEAQ (reference sequence). Trimming pared 4 bases from V and 0 bases from J, leaving 15 bases between. This CDR3 is built from 16 residues. CDR3 protein: CASSSGGGEMNTEAFF. The CDR3 DNA follows: TGTGCCAGCAGCTCGGGAGGGGGGGAGATGAACACTGAAGCTTTCTTT.

This clonotype has a handful of counts. V gene TRBV5-1 combines with J gene TRBJ2-1; no reliable D call. The germline gives CDR1 SGHRS, CDR2 YFSETQ. The CDR3 spans 15 residues. Deletions cut 0 bases from V and 0 bases from J, with 7 bases between. In nucleotides, the CDR3 is TGCGCCAGCAGCTTGGAGTGGAGCTCCTACAATGAGCAGTTCTTC. It yields the protein CASSLEWSSYNEQFF.

At least ten counts were recorded for this clonotype. This chain uses TRBV7-6 with TRBJ2-7, with D tentatively TRBD2 (7 bases). CDR3 length: 17 amino acids. Trimming removed 3 bases from V and 2 bases from J, with 20 bases in between. Per the germline V gene, CDR1 is SGHVS and CDR2 is FNYEAQ. CDR3 sequence: CASSFGGGGHPTYEQYF. The CDR3 DNA is TGTGCCAGCAGCTTTGGCGGGGGCGGGCACCCCACCTACGAGCAGTACTTC.

This clonotype was detected ten times or more. V is TRBV7-6 and J is TRBJ2-3, with D perhaps matching TRBD1 (6 bases). Germline CDR1 and CDR2: SGHVS and FNYEAQ. V dropped 5 bases and J dropped 4 bases, with 16 bases sitting between them. This CDR3 contains 15 residues. The CDR3 DNA follows: TGTGCCAGCAGCCCAGAGGTGGGGGCGGCAGATACGCAGTATTTT. Protein: CASSPEVGAADTQYF.

This clonotype was recorded a few times. J is TRBJ1-2 and V is TRBV6-5; the D gene is possibly TRBD1 (5 bases). The CDR3 runs to 15 residues. The V and J ends lost 4 bases and 6 bases respectively, with 18 bases between them. CDR1 is MNHEY, CDR2 SVGAGI, per germline. In nucleotides, the CDR3 is TGTGCCAGCAGTTCCTCCGGGACTGCCTCGGATGGCTACACCTTC. Translation: CASSSSGTASDGYTF.

This clonotype was counted ten times or more. V and J are TRBV5-5 and TRBJ2-3; no clear D gene. V gave up 0 bases and J gave up 2 bases, with 16 bases separating them. Germline assignment: CDR1 SGHKS and CDR2 YYEKEE (reference sequence). This CDR3 has 17 amino acids. CDR3 sequence: CASSLDIYRGTTDTQYF. DNA for the CDR3: TGTGCCAGCAGCTTGGATATCTACCGAGGTACCACAGATACGCAGTATTTT. Full variable domain (outside the CDR3, taken from reference TRBV5-5 and TRBJ2-3): DAGVTQSPTHLIKTRGQQVTLRCSPISGHKSVSWYQQVLGQGPQFIFQYYEKEERGRGNFPDRFSARQFPNYSSELNVNALLLGDSALYLCASSLDIYRGTTDTQYFGPGTRLTVL.

This clonotype has a count of ten or more. The chain carries TRBV7-9 and TRBJ1-4; 9 positions agree with TRBD1. The CDR3 spans 16 residues. The V and J ends lost 5 bases and 0 bases, in that order; junction bases with no gene match: 4. Germline-derived CDR1 and CDR2 are SEHNR and FQNEAQ (reference sequence). CDR3 amino acids: CASSPRQGATNEKLFF. The CDR3 DNA reads TGTGCCAGCAGCCCCCGACAGGGGGCAACTAATGAAAAACTGTTTTTT.